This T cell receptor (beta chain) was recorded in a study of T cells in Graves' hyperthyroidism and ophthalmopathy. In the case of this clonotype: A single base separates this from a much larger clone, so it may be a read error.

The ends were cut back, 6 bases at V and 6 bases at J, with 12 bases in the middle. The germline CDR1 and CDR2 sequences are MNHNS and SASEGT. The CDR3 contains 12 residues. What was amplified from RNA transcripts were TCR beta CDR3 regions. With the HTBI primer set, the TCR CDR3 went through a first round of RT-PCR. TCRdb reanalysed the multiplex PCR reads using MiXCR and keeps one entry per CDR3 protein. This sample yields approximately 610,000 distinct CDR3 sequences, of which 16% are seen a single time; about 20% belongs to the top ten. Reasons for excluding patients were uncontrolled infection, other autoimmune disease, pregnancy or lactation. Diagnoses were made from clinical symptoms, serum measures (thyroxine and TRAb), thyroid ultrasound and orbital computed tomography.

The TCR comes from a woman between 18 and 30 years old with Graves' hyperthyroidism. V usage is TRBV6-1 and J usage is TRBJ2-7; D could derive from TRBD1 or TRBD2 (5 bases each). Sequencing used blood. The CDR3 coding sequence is TGTGCCAGCAGCGGGGCAGGCCCCGAGCAGTACTTC. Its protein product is CASSGAGPEQYF.